Each of the 29 T cell receptor beta chains below was sequenced from the same sample in a study of early T cells in non-severe SARS-CoV-2 infection (dated by TCRdb to the early 2020s). Receptors were amplified or captured by 5' RACE. Sequencing was performed on a NextSeq 500. TCRdb reprocessed the public reads (quality trimming at Q25 with fastp, clone calling with MiXCR) and kept in-frame beta chains. Rows matching on CDR3 protein sequence are summarized as one entry with the most common DNA and genes. A total of around 40,000 distinct CDR3 sequences appear in this sample, 5.5% to 7.5% of them only once. The ten largest clones represent around 6.1% of the sample. The sample consisted of whole blood. The source of these receptors is an adult who was a healthcare worker with PCR-confirmed SARS-CoV-2 infection or an uninfected control (not recorded which).

The chain links TRBV7-9 to TRBJ1-1; D not resolved. The CDR3 extends over 13 amino acids. V was shortened by 5 bases and J by 4 bases, with 11 bases between the two germline ends. Germline CDR1 SEHNR, CDR2 FQNEAQ (reference sequence). DNA of the CDR3: TGTGCCAGCAGCCCCACCGCAGGCACTGAAGCTTTCTTT. Translating it yields CASSPTAGTEAFF. Using reference TRBV7-9 and TRBJ1-1 for the parts outside the CDR3, the full variable domain is DTGVSQNPRHKITKRGQNVTFRCDPISEHNRLYWYRQTLGQGPEFLTYFQNEAQLEKSRLLSDRFSAERPKGSFSTLEIQRTEQGDSAMYLCASSPTAGTEAFFGQGTRLTVV.

This clonotype was found many times. The chain carries TRBV28 and TRBJ2-1; 9 nucleotides match TRBD2. This CDR3 comprises 15 residues. J lost 4 bases, V lost 5 bases, and 6 bases had no gene match. Per germline, CDR1 MDHEN and CDR2 SYDVKM. The CDR3 DNA sequence: TGTGCCAGCAGTCTTAGCGGGAGAAATTACAATGAGCAGTTCTTC. Its translation is CASSLSGRNYNEQFF.

This clonotype came up many times. V is TRBV3-1 and J is TRBJ2-2; TRBD1 agrees at 7 bases. V dropped 4 bases and J dropped 6; count of bases not matched to a gene: 2. Per the germline V gene, CDR1 is LGHDT and CDR2 is YNNKEL (reference sequence). The CDR3 has 13 residues. The CDR3 DNA reads TGTGCCAGCAGCCGACAGGGCTCCGGGGAGCTGTTTTTT. Its translation: CASSRQGSGELFF.

This clonotype was observed a handful of times. One end of the junction is discordant with germline, which a read error may explain. The V and J genes are TRBV28 and TRBJ1-3; unclear D gene. From germline, CDR1 is MDHEN and CDR2 SYDVKM. The CDR3 has 14 amino acids. CDR3: CASTPTGSENTIYF. The CDR3 DNA is TGTGCCAGCACCCCTACGGGCTCTGAAAACACCATATATTTT.

This clonotype was counted many times. The rearrangement links TRBV12-3 or TRBV12-4 to TRBJ2-2, with D possibly TRBD2 on 6 matching bases. This CDR3 comprises 13 residues. Trimming cost V 3 bases and J 8 bases, with 10 bases left between them. The CDR3 nucleotides read TGTGCCAGCAGTTTTGCAGGGAGGGGGGAGCTGTTTTTT. It encodes CASSFAGRGELFF.

This clonotype was counted at least ten times. The J gene is TRBJ2-1, the V gene TRBV11-2, with 8 positions matching TRBD1. The CDR3 sequence is 16 residues long. Germline V CDR1 and CDR2: SGHAT, FQNNGV. J lost 5 bases, V lost 5 bases, and 11 bases had no gene match. CDR3 coding DNA: TGTGCCAGCAGCCTTACCCGATTGGACAGGGACAATGAGCAGTTCTTC. Protein product: CASSLTRLDRDNEQFF. The full variable domain, in which reference TRBV11-2 and TRBJ2-1 provide the parts outside the CDR3, is EAGVAQSPRYKIIEKRQSVAFWCNPISGHATLYWYQQILGQGPKLLIQFQNNGVVDDSQLPKDRFSAERLKGVDSTLKIQPAKLEDSAVYLCASSLTRLDRDNEQFFGPGTRLTVL.

This clonotype was found many times. This chain connects TRBV20-1 to TRBJ2-3; D might be TRBD2 (6 bases). Germline CDR1 reads DFQATT; CDR2 reads SNEGSKA (reference sequence). The CDR3 runs 12 residues. The germline V and J ends were trimmed by 3 bases and 6 bases, with 10 bases remaining between them. The CDR3 nucleotides are TGCAGTGCTAGCGGGAGTTTCGATACGCAGTATTTT. Protein product: CSASGSFDTQYF.

The table lists this clonotype with many counts. This rearrangement joins TRBV11-2 to TRBJ2-1; possibly TRBD1 or TRBD2 for D (5 bases each). V shed 5 bases and J shed 10 bases, with 21 bases lying between them. This CDR3 is built from 15 residues. Germline V gene data show CDR1 as SGHAT and CDR2 as FQNNGV. The CDR3 DNA reads as TGTGCCAGCAGCCCAAGGGACCAGACGATCGACGAGCAGTTCTTC. Amino acid sequence: CASSPRDQTIDEQFF. Together with reference TRBV11-2 and TRBJ2-1, the CDR3 gives the full variable domain: EAGVAQSPRYKIIEKRQSVAFWCNPISGHATLYWYQQILGQGPKLLIQFQNNGVVDDSQLPKDRFSAERLKGVDSTLKIQPAKLEDSAVYLCASSPRDQTIDEQFFGPGTRLTVL.

Many counts were recorded for this clonotype. The V gene is TRBV28, the J gene TRBJ1-1; D perhaps matches TRBD1 (6 bases). Trimming cost V 2 bases and J 0 bases, with 10 bases left between them. Germline loops: CDR1 MDHEN, CDR2 SYDVKM. This CDR3 comprises 15 residues. The CDR3 protein is CASSLGGSVNTEAFF. The CDR3 region has the DNA TGTGCCAGCAGTTTAGGGGGCAGCGTGAACACTGAAGCTTTCTTT.

This clonotype occurred many times. V and J are TRBV7-6 and TRBJ2-5; TRBD2 aligns across 10 bases. V dropped 1 base and J dropped 4; count of bases not matched to a gene: 3. CDR3 length: 15 amino acids. Germline assignment: CDR1 SGHVS and CDR2 FNYEAQ. This chain's CDR3 is CASSLGQREGETQYF. The CDR3 DNA reads TGTGCCAGCAGCTTAGGTCAGCGGGAGGGAGAGACCCAGTACTTC.

This clonotype was counted at least ten times. The rearrangement joins TRBV5-6 to TRBJ1-2, with D maybe TRBD1 (6 bases). This CDR3 comprises 16 residues. Trimming left V 6 bases short and J 1 base short, with 19 bases between. The germline gives CDR1 SGHDT, CDR2 YYEEEE. The CDR3 DNA is TGTGCCAGCACCCCCGGAGCGGGGGGCTTTAACTATGGCTACACCTTC. The encoded protein is CASTPGAGGFNYGYTF.

This clonotype was seen many times. The chain carries TRBV20-1 and TRBJ1-5; 9 bases align to TRBD1. Germline V lookup: CDR1 DFQATT, CDR2 SNEGSKA (reference sequence). V was clipped by 5 bases and J by 5 bases; unmatched bases: 1. The CDR3 has 12 amino acids. CDR3 amino acids: CSARTGDQPQHF. In DNA form, the CDR3 reads TGCAGTGCTCGGACAGGGGATCAGCCCCAGCATTTT.

This clonotype appeared many times. The chain is built from TRBV7-8 and TRBJ2-1, with 12 bases identical to TRBD2. The CDR3 runs 16 residues. Germline-derived CDR1 and CDR2 are SGHVS and FQNEAQ. The V and J ends lost 3 bases and 7 bases, in that order; junction bases with no gene match: 7. The CDR3 DNA is TGTGCCAGCAGCTTTCGCCCCGGGACTAGCGGGAATGAGCAGTTCTTC. Its protein is CASSFRPGTSGNEQFF.

The V call is TRBV12-3 or TRBV12-4, the J call TRBJ2-3; 10 bases fit TRBD1. V was pared by 3 bases and J by 0 bases, with 9 bases of the junction left unmatched. The CDR3 spans 18 residues. In DNA, the CDR3 is TGTGCCAGCAGTTTTGGACAGGGGGAAACGGCGAGCACAGATACGCAGTATTTT. Amino acids: CASSFGQGETASTDTQYF.

This clonotype was seen repeatedly, ten times or more. The chain is built from TRBV20-1 and TRBJ2-4; 7 bases agree with TRBD2. This CDR3 spans 14 amino acids. V gave up 3 bases and J gave up 0 bases; unmatched junction bases: 2. Germline loops: CDR1 DFQATT, CDR2 SNEGSKA (reference sequence). CDR3 coding DNA: TGCAGTGCTAGTTTAGCGGGAGCCAAAAACATTCAGTACTTC. This translates into CSASLAGAKNIQYF.

There are many counts of this clonotype. The chain combines TRBV5-4 with TRBJ2-1, with 9 bases identical to TRBD1. Germline V gene lookup returns CDR1 SGHNT and CDR2 YYREEE (reference sequence). Trimming at V came to 5 bases and at J to 9 bases, leaving 12 bases not matched to a gene. The CDR3 has 15 amino acids. The CDR3 DNA reads as TGTGCCAGCAGGATTCCGGGACAGGGTGGGAGTGAGCAGTTCTTC. Residues: CASRIPGQGGSEQFF.

This clonotype was counted many times. V gene TRBV27 combines with J gene TRBJ2-3, with 13 bases fitting TRBD2. The V gene's germline CDR1 is MNHEY and CDR2 SMNVEV (reference sequence). Unmatched junction bases numbered 10, after V lost 3 bases and J lost 4 bases. This CDR3 region has 18 residues. CDR3 in DNA: TGTGCCAGCAGTTTCCGATTGGGACTAGCGGGAAAGGCAGATACGCAGTATTTT. Its translation is CASSFRLGLAGKADTQYF.

The chain has TRBV4-1 and TRBJ2-1; possible D gene TRBD2, 5 bases. Germline V lookup: CDR1 MGHRA, CDR2 YSYEKL. The CDR3 has 15 amino acids. V lost 0 bases and J lost 12, with 18 bases in between. This chain's CDR3 is CASSQDLGQLVRQFF. Written as DNA, the CDR3 is TGCGCCAGCAGCCAAGATCTAGGTCAACTAGTAAGGCAGTTCTTC.

This clonotype was detected ten times or more. The chain has TRBV4-1 and TRBJ2-7, with D uncertain. The CDR3 runs 17 residues. Between the trimmed V and J ends, which lost 0 bases and 0 bases, there was a span of 15 bases. Per the germline V gene, CDR1 is MGHRA and CDR2 is YSYEKL. CDR3 amino acids: CASSQDSSAAYSYEQYF. DNA for the CDR3: TGCGCCAGCAGCCAAGATTCTTCGGCAGCCTACTCCTACGAGCAGTACTTC.

The table lists this clonotype with many counts. V is TRBV11-2 and J is TRBJ2-3; TRBD2 matches at 12 bases. This CDR3 has 16 amino acids. Germline V gene sequence: CDR1 SGHAT, CDR2 FQNNGV. Unmatched junction bases numbered 3, after V lost 1 base and J lost 4 bases. In nucleotides, the CDR3 is TGTGCCAGCAGCTTAGGACTAGCGGGAGAAGCAGATACGCAGTATTTT. It encodes CASSLGLAGEADTQYF.

The V and J genes are TRBV20-1 and TRBJ2-1; 9 bases align to TRBD2. Germline assignment: CDR1 DFQATT and CDR2 SNEGSKA (reference sequence). The CDR3 covers 13 residues. Trimming took 2 bases from V and 8 from J; bases not matched to a gene: 4. This CDR3 is CSARTAGGHEQFF. The DNA of the CDR3 is TGCAGTGCTAGAACTGCGGGAGGGCATGAGCAGTTCTTC.

In its sample, this clonotype was seen a few times. The J gene is TRBJ2-7, the V gene TRBV5-5; D possibly corresponds to TRBD2 (6 bases). The CDR3 runs 15 residues. V lost 4 bases, J lost 2 bases, and 16 bases lay in between. The germline V gene encodes CDR1 SGHKS and CDR2 YYEKEE (reference sequence). The CDR3 sequence is CASSPTPGEAYEQYF. CDR3 coding DNA: TGTGCCAGCAGCCCAACCCCTGGGGAGGCCTACGAGCAGTACTTC.

This clonotype was observed at least ten times. The genes are TRBV12-3 or TRBV12-4 and TRBJ2-1, with 7 nucleotides matching TRBD1. V shed 5 bases, J shed 6 bases, and the junction held 13 bases outside the gene matches. The CDR3 sequence is 16 residues long. The CDR3 region has the DNA TGTGCCAGCAGTGACACGAACAGGGGTCGGTTCAATGAGCAGTTCTTC. It is translated as CASSDTNRGRFNEQFF.

The chain is built from TRBV20-1 and TRBJ2-5, with unresolved D. The CDR3 has 14 amino acids. V lost 0 bases, J lost 4 bases, and 12 bases lay in between. CDR1 is DFQATT and CDR2 is SNEGSKA in the germline V gene (reference sequence). The CDR3 DNA is TGCAGTGCTAGAGATGGAACCCAACGAGAGACCCAGTACTTC. It codes for CSARDGTQRETQYF.

This clonotype was detected ten times or more. The chain employs TRBV14 and TRBJ1-1; no firm D call. V lost 0 bases and J lost 1, with 9 bases in between. This CDR3 is built from 15 residues. Germline V gene data show CDR1 as SGHDN and CDR2 as FVKESK. In nucleotides, the CDR3 is TGTGCCAGCAGCCAAGAAGCAGGATCGAACACTGAAGCTTTCTTT. Residues: CASSQEAGSNTEAFF. Filled out from reference TRBV14 and TRBJ1-1, the complete variable domain reads EAGVTQFPSHSVIEKGQTVTLRCDPISGHDNLYWYRRVMGKEIKFLLHFVKESKQDESGMPNNRFLAERTGGTYSTLKVQPAELEDSGVYFCASSQEAGSNTEAFFGQGTRLTVV.

This clonotype was detected many times. This rearrangement joins TRBV20-1 to TRBJ2-1, with D uncertain. The CDR3 length is 12 residues. Germline CDR1 DFQATT, CDR2 SNEGSKA (reference sequence). V dropped 4 bases and J dropped 10 bases, with 14 bases sitting between them. The CDR3 nucleotides are TGCAGTGCTAATGACTGGGGTAGGGAGCAGTTCTTC. Protein sequence: CSANDWGREQFF.

This clonotype was seen many times. The genes are TRBV9 and TRBJ2-1; 8 nucleotides match TRBD2. V was clipped by 3 bases and J by 3 bases; unmatched bases: 11. Germline lookup yields CDR1 SGDLS and CDR2 YYNGEE. The CDR3 covers 17 residues. In DNA form, the CDR3 reads TGTGCCAGCAGCGCATCAATCCACCTAGCGGGCTACAATGAGCAGTTCTTC. As protein: CASSASIHLAGYNEQFF.

J is TRBJ2-5 and V is TRBV19; D gene unclear. Looked up from germline, CDR1 is LNHDA and CDR2 is SQIVND (reference sequence). The CDR3 is made up of 12 amino acids. V lost 6 bases and J lost 2, with 7 bases in between. CDR3 in amino acids: CASRKDQETQYF. The DNA of the CDR3 is TGTGCCAGTAGAAAGGATCAAGAGACCCAGTACTTC.

This clonotype was seen many times. The chain joins TRBV27 to TRBJ2-7; 7 nucleotides match TRBD1. Germline V gene data show CDR1 as MNHEY and CDR2 as SMNVEV (reference sequence). Trimming removed 5 bases from V and 3 bases from J; junction bases left unmatched: 7. The CDR3 has 14 amino acids. The CDR3: CASSPATGSYEQYF. As DNA, the CDR3 is TGTGCCAGCAGTCCTGCGACAGGGAGCTACGAGCAGTACTTC.